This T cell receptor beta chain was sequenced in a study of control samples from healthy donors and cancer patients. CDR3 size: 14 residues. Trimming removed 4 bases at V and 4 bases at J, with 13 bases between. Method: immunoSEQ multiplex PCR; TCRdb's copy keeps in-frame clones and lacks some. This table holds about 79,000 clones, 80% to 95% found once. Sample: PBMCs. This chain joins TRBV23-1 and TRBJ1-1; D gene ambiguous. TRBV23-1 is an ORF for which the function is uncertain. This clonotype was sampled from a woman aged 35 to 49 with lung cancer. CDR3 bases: TGCGCCAGCAGTCTAGAGGTGAGAGGCACTGAAGCTTTCTTT. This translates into CASSLEVRGTEAFF.